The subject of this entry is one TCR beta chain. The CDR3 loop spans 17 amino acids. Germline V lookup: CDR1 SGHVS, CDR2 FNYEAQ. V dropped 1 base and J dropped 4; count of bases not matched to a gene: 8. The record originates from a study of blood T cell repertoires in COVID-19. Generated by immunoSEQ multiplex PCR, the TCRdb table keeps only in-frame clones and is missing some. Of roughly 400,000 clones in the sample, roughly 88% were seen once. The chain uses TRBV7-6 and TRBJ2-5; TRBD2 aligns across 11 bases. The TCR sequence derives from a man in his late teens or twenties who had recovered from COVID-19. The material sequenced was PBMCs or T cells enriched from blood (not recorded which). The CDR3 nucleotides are TGTGCCAGCAGCTTAGTTTCCGCTAGCGGGGGGTTAGAGACCCAGTACTTC. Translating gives CASSLVSASGGLETQYF.